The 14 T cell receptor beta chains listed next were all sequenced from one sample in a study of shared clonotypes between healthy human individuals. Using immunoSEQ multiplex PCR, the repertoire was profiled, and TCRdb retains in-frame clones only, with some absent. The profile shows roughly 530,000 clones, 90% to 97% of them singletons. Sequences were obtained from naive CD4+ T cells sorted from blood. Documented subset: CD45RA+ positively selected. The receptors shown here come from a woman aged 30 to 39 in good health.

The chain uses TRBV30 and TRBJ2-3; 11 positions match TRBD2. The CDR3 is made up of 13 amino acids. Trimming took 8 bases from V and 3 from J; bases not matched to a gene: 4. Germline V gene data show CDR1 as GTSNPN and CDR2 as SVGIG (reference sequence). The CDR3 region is CAHRTSGTDTQYF. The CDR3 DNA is TGTGCCCACAGGACTAGCGGGACAGATACGCAGTATTTT.

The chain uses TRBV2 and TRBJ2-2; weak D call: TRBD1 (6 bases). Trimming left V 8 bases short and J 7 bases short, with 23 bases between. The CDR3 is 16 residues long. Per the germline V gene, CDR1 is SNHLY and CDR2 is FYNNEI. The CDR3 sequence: CASGGRTGFLGGELFF. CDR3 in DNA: TGTGCCAGCGGCGGAAGAACAGGGTTTTTAGGCGGGGAGCTGTTTTTT.

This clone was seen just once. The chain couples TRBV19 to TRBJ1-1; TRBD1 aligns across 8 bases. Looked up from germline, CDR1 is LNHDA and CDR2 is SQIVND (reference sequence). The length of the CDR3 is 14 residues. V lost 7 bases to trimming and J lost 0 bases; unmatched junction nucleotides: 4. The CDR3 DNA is TGTGCCAGTATTCGGGACAGGATGAACACTGAAGCTTTCTTT. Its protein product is CASIRDRMNTEAFF.

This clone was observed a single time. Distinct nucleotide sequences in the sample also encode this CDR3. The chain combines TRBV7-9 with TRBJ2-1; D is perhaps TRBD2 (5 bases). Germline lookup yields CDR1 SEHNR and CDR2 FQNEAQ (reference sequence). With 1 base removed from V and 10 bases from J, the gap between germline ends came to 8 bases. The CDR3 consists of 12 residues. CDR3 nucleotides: TGTGCCAGCAGCTTAGGGACGGGAGAGCAGTTCTTC. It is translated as CASSLGTGEQFF. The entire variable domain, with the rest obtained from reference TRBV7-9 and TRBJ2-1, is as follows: DTGVSQNPRHKITKRGQNVTFRCDPISEHNRLYWYRQTLGQGPEFLTYFQNEAQLEKSRLLSDRFSAERPKGSFSTLEIQRTEQGDSAMYLCASSLGTGEQFFGPGTRLTVL.

The CDR3 here is CASSKSSPHSYCYTF. The DNA of the CDR3 is TGTGCCAGCAGCAAATCAAGCCCTCACTCATATTGCTACACCTTC. The J gene is TRBJ1-2, the V gene TRBV21-1. TRBV21-1 is classified as a pseudogene. The CDR3 runs to 15 residues.

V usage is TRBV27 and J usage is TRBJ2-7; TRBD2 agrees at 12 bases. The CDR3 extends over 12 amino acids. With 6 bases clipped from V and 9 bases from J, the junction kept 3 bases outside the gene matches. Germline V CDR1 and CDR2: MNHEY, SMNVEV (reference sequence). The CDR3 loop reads CASRLAGGSQYF. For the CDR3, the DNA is TGTGCCAGCAGACTAGCGGGAGGTTCGCAGTACTTC.

The CDR3, as DNA: TGTGCCAGCAGTTTATGGGGCCCGGACAGGGGCAATCAGCCCCAGCATTTT. Translated, it gives CASSLWGPDRGNQPQHF. The J gene is TRBJ1-5, the V gene TRBV28; 8 bases align to TRBD1. This CDR3 region has 17 residues. CDR1 and CDR2 from the germline V gene are MDHEN and SYDVKM. Trimming took 0 bases from V and 2 from J; bases not matched to a gene: 6. Filled out from reference TRBV28 and TRBJ1-5, the complete variable domain reads DVKVTQSSRYLVKRTGEKVFLECVQDMDHENMFWYRQDPGLGLRLIYFSYDVKMKEKGDIPEGYSVSREKKERFSLILESASTNQTSMYLCASSLWGPDRGNQPQHFGDGTRLSIL.

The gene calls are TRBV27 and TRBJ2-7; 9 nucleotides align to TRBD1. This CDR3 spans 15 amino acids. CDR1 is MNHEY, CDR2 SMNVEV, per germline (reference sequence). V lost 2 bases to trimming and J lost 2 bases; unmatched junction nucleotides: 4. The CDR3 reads CASSLDRGVTYEQYF. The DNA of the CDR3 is TGTGCCAGCAGTTTAGACAGGGGGGTTACCTACGAGCAGTACTTC.

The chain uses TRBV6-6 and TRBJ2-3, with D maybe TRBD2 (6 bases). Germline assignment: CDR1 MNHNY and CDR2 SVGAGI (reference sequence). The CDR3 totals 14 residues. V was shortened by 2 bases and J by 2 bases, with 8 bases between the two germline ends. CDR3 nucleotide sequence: TGTGCCAGCAGTTACGGGGGACTCACAGATACGCAGTATTTT. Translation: CASSYGGLTDTQYF.

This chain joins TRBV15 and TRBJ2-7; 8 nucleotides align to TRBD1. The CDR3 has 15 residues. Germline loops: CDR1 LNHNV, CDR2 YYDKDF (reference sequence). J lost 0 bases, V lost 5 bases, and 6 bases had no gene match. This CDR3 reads CATSPGTGVSYEQYF. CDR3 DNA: TGTGCCACCAGCCCCGGGACAGGCGTCTCCTACGAGCAGTACTTC.

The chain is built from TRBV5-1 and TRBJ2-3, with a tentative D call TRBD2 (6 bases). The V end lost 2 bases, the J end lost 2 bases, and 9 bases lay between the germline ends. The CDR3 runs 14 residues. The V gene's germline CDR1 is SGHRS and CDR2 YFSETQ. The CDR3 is CASSFGGNTDTQYF. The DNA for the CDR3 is TGCGCCAGCAGCTTCGGCGGGAACACAGATACGCAGTATTTT.

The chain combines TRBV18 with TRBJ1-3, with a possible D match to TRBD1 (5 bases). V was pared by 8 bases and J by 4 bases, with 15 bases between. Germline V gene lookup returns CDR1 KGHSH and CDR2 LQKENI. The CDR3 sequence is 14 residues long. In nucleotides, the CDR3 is TGTGCCAGCACGACTGGAGGGGAAGGAAACACCATATATTTT. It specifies CASTTGGEGNTIYF.

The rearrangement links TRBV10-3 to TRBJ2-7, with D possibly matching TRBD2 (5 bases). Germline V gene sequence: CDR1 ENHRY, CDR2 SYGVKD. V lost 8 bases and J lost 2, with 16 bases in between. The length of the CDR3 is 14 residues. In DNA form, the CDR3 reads TGTGCCATCGGCTCCGAGGGCGGCCCCTACGAGCAGTACTTC. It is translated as CAIGSEGGPYEQYF.

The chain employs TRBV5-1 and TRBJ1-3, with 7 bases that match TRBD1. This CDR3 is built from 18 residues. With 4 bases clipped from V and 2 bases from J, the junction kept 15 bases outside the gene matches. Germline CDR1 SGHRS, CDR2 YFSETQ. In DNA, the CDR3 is TGCGCCAGCAGCCTAACTACTAACAGGGGATCTGCTGGAAACACCATATATTTT. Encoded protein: CASSLTTNRGSAGNTIYF.